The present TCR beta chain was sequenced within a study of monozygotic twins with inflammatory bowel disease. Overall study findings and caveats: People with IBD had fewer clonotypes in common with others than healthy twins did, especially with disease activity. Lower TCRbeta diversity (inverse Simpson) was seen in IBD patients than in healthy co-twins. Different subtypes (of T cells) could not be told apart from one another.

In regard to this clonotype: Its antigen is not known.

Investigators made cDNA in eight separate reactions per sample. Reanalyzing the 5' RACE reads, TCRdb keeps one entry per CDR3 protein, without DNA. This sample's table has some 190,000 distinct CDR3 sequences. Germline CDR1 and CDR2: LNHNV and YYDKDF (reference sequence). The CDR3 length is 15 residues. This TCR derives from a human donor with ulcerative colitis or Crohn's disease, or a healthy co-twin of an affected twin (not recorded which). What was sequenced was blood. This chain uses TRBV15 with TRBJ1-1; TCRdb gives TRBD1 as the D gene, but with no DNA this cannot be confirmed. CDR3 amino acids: CATTEGVLENTEAFF. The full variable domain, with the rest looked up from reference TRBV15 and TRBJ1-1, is DAMVIQNPRYQVTQFGKPVTLSCSQTLNHNVMYWYQQKSSQAPKLLFHYYDKDFNNEADTPDNFQSRRPNTSFCFLDIRSPGLGDTAMYLCATTEGVLENTEAFFGQGTRLTVV.